A single sample gave rise to the 18 T cell receptor beta chains below, sequenced in a study of cytomegalovirus exposure and HLA in healthy donors. The PCR was carried out with 60 Vbeta primers and 13 Jbeta primers. The table came from immunoSEQ multiplex PCR; TCRdb's copy has only in-frame clones and leaves some out. The sample holds 95,000 to 150,000 clones, roughly 78% seen once. The sample taken for sequencing was PBMCs. Receptors originate from a woman aged 25-40 years in good health and CMV-seropositive.

Of note for this clone: The same CDR3 is also encoded by other DNA sequences in this sample. The CDR3 nucleotides are TGTGCCAGCAGCCCATACAATGAGCAGTTCTTC. It encodes CASSPYNEQFF. V usage is TRBV7-9 and J usage is TRBJ2-1; D unresolved. V lost 5 bases to trimming and J lost 4 bases, with 3 bases between them. From germline, CDR1 is SEHNR and CDR2 FQNEAQ (reference sequence). This CDR3 region has 11 residues.

CDR3 residues: CAGGIDYETQYF. CDR3 coding DNA: TGTGCCGGCGGGATCGATTACGAGACCCAGTACTTC. The genes are TRBV6-1 and TRBJ2-5; maybe TRBD2 (6 bases). CDR1 is MNHNS and CDR2 is SASEGT in the germline V gene. V gave up 11 bases and J gave up 5 bases, with 15 bases separating them. The CDR3 totals 12 residues.

The chain joins TRBV6-1 to TRBJ1-6; 9 bases line up with TRBD1. V lost 7 bases to trimming and J lost 10 bases; unmatched junction nucleotides: 8. Germline CDR1 is MNHNS and CDR2 is SASEGT. The CDR3 contains 14 residues. The CDR3 spells CASTLGTGSSPLHF. The CDR3 DNA follows: TGTGCCAGCACCCTCGGGACAGGGTCCTCACCCCTCCACTTT.

V usage is TRBV4-2 and J usage is TRBJ1-2; tentative D call: TRBD1 (5 bases). The CDR3 is made up of 15 amino acids. The V end lost 0 bases, the J end lost 5 bases, and 13 bases lay between the germline ends. Germline loops: CDR1 LGHNA, CDR2 YNFKEQ. CDR3 region: CASSQEPGPYYGYTF. In DNA form, the CDR3 reads TGTGCCAGCAGCCAAGAACCAGGGCCCTATTATGGCTACACCTTC.

This sequence joins TRBV11-2 and TRBJ2-5; 10 positions agree with TRBD1. The CDR3 runs 16 residues. In germline, CDR1 is SGHAT, CDR2 FQNNGV. With V trimmed by 3 bases and J by 0 bases, 4 bases remained unmatched. CDR3 residues: CASSFWDRGDQETQYF. The CDR3 coding sequence is TGTGCCAGCAGCTTTTGGGACAGGGGAGACCAAGAGACCCAGTACTTC.

This clone came up once. This chain joins TRBV28 and TRBJ1-5, with D possibly TRBD1 on 5 matching bases. This CDR3 has 16 amino acids. The germline V and J ends were trimmed by 2 bases and 4 bases, with 15 bases remaining between them. Germline assignment: CDR1 MDHEN and CDR2 SYDVKM. The CDR3 is CASSLNRKGSNQPQHF. The CDR3 DNA reads TGTGCCAGCAGTTTAAATAGGAAGGGGTCGAATCAGCCCCAGCATTTT. The variable domain in full, with the rest retrieved from reference TRBV28 and TRBJ1-5, is DVKVTQSSRYLVKRTGEKVFLECVQDMDHENMFWYRQDPGLGLRLIYFSYDVKMKEKGDIPEGYSVSREKKERFSLILESASTNQTSMYLCASSLNRKGSNQPQHFGDGTRLSIL.

The J gene is TRBJ1-5, the V gene TRBV7-2, with no clear D. Trimming took 4 bases from V and 6 from J, leaving 10 bases between them. CDR3 size: 13 residues. CDR1 and CDR2 (germline): SGHTA, FQGNSA. The CDR3 DNA reads as TGTGCCAGCAGCTCGATCAGCGGTCAGCCCCAGCATTTT. Amino acid sequence: CASSSISGQPQHF.

In nucleotides, the CDR3 is TGTGCCAGCAGCCCGACAGATTACACTGAAGCTTTCTTT. Its translation is CASSPTDYTEAFF. V is TRBV6-5 and J is TRBJ1-1; D perhaps matches TRBD1 (5 bases). The germline gives CDR1 MNHEY, CDR2 SVGAGI. CDR3 size: 13 residues. Trimming took off 6 bases at V and 3 bases at J, with 11 bases between the two ends.

The chain employs TRBV5-1 and TRBJ1-2, with D perhaps matching TRBD1 (5 bases). The ends were cut back, 0 bases at V and 4 bases at J, with 7 bases in the middle. This CDR3 comprises 13 residues. Germline assignment: CDR1 SGHRS and CDR2 YFSETQ. DNA of the CDR3: TGCGCCAGCAGCTTGGGACAGAGCTATGGCTACACCTTC. This sequence encodes CASSLGQSYGYTF.

This clone was found a few times. The V gene is TRBV5-6, the J gene TRBJ2-1; the D gene is possibly TRBD1 (6 bases). Germline V gene sequence: CDR1 SGHDT, CDR2 YYEEEE. The CDR3 has 15 amino acids. The V and J ends lost 3 bases and 1 base respectively, with 11 bases between them. CDR3 protein: CASSSVGGSYNEQFF. CDR3 sequence (DNA): TGTGCCAGCAGCTCCGTAGGGGGTTCCTACAATGAGCAGTTCTTC. The entire variable domain, with the rest obtained from reference TRBV5-6 and TRBJ2-1, is as follows: DAGVTQSPTHLIKTRGQQVTLRCSPKSGHDTVSWYQQALGQGPQFIFQYYEEEERQRGNFPDRFSGHQFPNYSSELNVNALLLGDSALYLCASSSVGGSYNEQFFGPGTRLTVL.

CDR3 nucleotide sequence: TGTGCCAGCTCCCCTAGGACAGGGGATGGCTACACCTTC. Translation: CASSPRTGDGYTF. V is TRBV18 and J is TRBJ1-2; 9 bases map to TRBD1. Germline lookup yields CDR1 KGHSH and CDR2 LQKENI. The CDR3 contains 13 residues. After removal of 6 bases from V and 6 bases from J, the junction contained 5 bases not matched to a gene.

This clone was detected once. The V gene is TRBV6-6, the J gene TRBJ1-6; unclear D gene. Germline CDR1 and CDR2: MNHNY and SVGAGI (reference sequence). The V and J ends lost 0 bases and 13 bases respectively, with 10 bases between them. The CDR3 contains 13 residues. CDR3 residues: CASSYSRVSPLHF. DNA for the CDR3: TGTGCCAGCAGTTACTCACGGGTCTCGCCCCTCCACTTT.

The chain links TRBV7-2 to TRBJ2-7, with D maybe TRBD1 (6 bases). Germline lookup yields CDR1 SGHTA and CDR2 FQGNSA. V was shortened by 2 bases and J by 0 bases, with 14 bases between the two germline ends. CDR3 length equals 16 residues. For the CDR3, the DNA is TGTGCCAGCAGCTTATTCCTGGGGGCTTCCTCCTACGAGCAGTACTTC. It specifies CASSLFLGASSYEQYF. Supplemented by reference TRBV7-2 and TRBJ2-7, the full variable domain reads GAGVSQSPSNKVTEKGKDVELRCDPISGHTALYWYRQSLGQGLEFLIYFQGNSAPDKSGLPSDRFSAERTGGSVSTLTIQRTQQEDSAVYLCASSLFLGASSYEQYFGPGTRLTVT.

The chain uses TRBV5-1 and TRBJ2-7, with D uncertain. V was pared by 0 bases and J by 2 bases, with 9 bases between. The length of the CDR3 is 14 residues. Germline V gene lookup returns CDR1 SGHRS and CDR2 YFSETQ. The CDR3 protein is CASSLDSEAYEQYF. In DNA form, the CDR3 reads TGCGCCAGCAGCTTGGATTCTGAGGCCTACGAGCAGTACTTC.

CDR3 nucleotides: TGCAGCGTTACGACAGGGGCCCTGAACACTGAAGCTTTCTTT. As protein: CSVTTGALNTEAFF. V is TRBV29-1 and J is TRBJ1-1, with TRBD1 matching 8 bases. Germline V gene sequence: CDR1 SQVTM, CDR2 ANQGSEA. This CDR3 comprises 14 residues. The junction had 5 bases not matched to a gene; V was cut back by 5 bases and J by 0 bases. The complete variable domain, with remaining parts taken from reference TRBV29-1 and TRBJ1-1, reads SAVISQKPSRDICQRGTSLTIQCQVDSQVTMMFWYRQQPGQSLTLIATANQGSEATYESGFVIDKFPISRPNLTFSTLTVSNMSPEDSSIYLCSVTTGALNTEAFFGQGTRLTVV.

The chain uses TRBV13 and TRBJ1-6; D uncertain. The CDR3 extends over 14 amino acids. Germline V gene data show CDR1 as PRHDT and CDR2 as FYEKMQ (reference sequence). V lost 5 bases and J lost 5, with 10 bases in between. The CDR3 DNA sequence: TGTGCCAGCAGCGCGGTCCGTGATAATTCACCCCTCCACTTT. Translation gives CASSAVRDNSPLHF. Complete variable domain (other parts from reference TRBV13 and TRBJ1-6): AAGVIQSPRHLIKEKRETATLKCYPIPRHDTVYWYQQGPGQDPQFLISFYEKMQSDKGSIPDRFSAQQFSDYHSELNMSSLELGDSALYFCASSAVRDNSPLHFGNGTRLTVT.

This clone appeared a few times. This rearrangement joins TRBV9 to TRBJ1-1, with 7 bases aligning to TRBD1. This CDR3 has 14 residues. Germline assignment: CDR1 SGDLS and CDR2 YYNGEE. Trimming at V came to 2 bases and at J to 1 base, leaving 2 bases not matched to a gene. CDR3 in amino acids: CASSVGTENTEAFF. CDR3 nucleotides: TGTGCCAGCAGCGTCGGGACAGAGAACACTGAAGCTTTCTTT.

The chain recombines TRBV9 with TRBJ2-3, with D perhaps matching TRBD2 (7 bases). Trimming removed 2 bases from V and 0 bases from J, with 10 bases in between. This CDR3 spans 15 amino acids. Germline-derived CDR1 and CDR2 are SGDLS and YYNGEE. The CDR3 loop reads CASSVAGASTDTQYF. The CDR3 region has the DNA TGTGCCAGCAGCGTTGCGGGGGCTAGCACAGATACGCAGTATTTT.